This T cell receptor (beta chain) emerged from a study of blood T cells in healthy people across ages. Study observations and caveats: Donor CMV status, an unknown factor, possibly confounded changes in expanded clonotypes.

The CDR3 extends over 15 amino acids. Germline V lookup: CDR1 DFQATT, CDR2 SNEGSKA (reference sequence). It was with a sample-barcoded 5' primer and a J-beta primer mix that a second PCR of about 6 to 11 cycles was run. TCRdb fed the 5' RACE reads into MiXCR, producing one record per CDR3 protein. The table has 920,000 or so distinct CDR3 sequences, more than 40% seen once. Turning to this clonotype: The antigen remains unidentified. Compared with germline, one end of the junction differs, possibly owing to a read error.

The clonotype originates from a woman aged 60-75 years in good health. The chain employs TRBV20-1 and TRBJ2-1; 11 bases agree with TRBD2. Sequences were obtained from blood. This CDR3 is CSATAGTSGNREQFF. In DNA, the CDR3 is TGCAGTGCCACGGCGGGGACTAGCGGAAACCGGGAGCAGTTCTTT.